Sequencing of this T cell receptor beta chain was carried out in a study of T cells in Graves' hyperthyroidism and ophthalmopathy. From germline, CDR1 is SQVTM and CDR2 ANQGSEA. J gave up 2 bases and V 8 bases, and 6 bases lay outside the gene matches. This CDR3 has 13 residues. This clonotype was seen a handful of times. Amplification of TCR beta CDR3 regions was performed using RNA transcripts as template. The study used the HTBI primer set for a first-round RT-PCR of the TCR CDR3. One entry per CDR3 protein, called by TCRdb with MiXCR from the multiplex PCR reads. The table has approximately 720,000 distinct CDR3 sequences, 18% seen once.

The receptor was isolated from a woman aged 45-60 years with Graves' hyperthyroidism that later progressed to Graves' ophthalmopathy. J is TRBJ2-7 and V is TRBV29-1; TRBD2 aligns across 10 bases. Input material: blood. The CDR3 sequence is CSSKTSGAYEQYF. The CDR3 nucleotides are TGCAGCTCAAAAACTAGCGGGGCCTACGAGCAGTACTTC.